This T cell receptor beta chain was sequenced for a study of Ad26.COV2.S vaccination and SARS-CoV-2 variants. Study at large: Vaccine-arm donor from the placebo-controlled COV1001 Ad26.COV2.S trial. Recipients of Ad26.COV2.S got it intramuscularly, once or twice 56 days apart. Study-wide findings and caveats: The analyses of TCR breadth and depth may have understated the size of total T cell responses.

Treatment meaning: over 15 received Ad26.COV2.S at low or high dose, single or two shots; about 5 received placebo; per-sample allocation not given. Sample collection was performed on day 63 after the first vaccine or placebo injection. The individual, an adult aged 18-55 years, was a donor in Boston. The sample holds one count of this clone. The antigen remains undetermined. Other DNA sequences in the sample encode the same CDR3. The protocol was immunoSEQ multiplex PCR, while the TCRdb copy is restricted to in-frame clones and leaves out a portion. The data show around 300,000 clones, approximately 90% seen once. Sequences were derived from peripheral blood, sampled in a trial of Ad26.COV2.S vaccine versus placebo. The sequence was collected from a person between 18 and 65 years old who received the Ad26.COV2.S COVID-19 vaccine or a placebo.

CDR3 bases: TGTGCCAGCAGCGTAGCGGGGGGGCTCACAGATACGCAGTATTTT. Translating gives CASSVAGGLTDTQYF. The chain uses TRBV9 and TRBJ2-3; 8 nucleotides match TRBD2. Germline V gene lookup returns CDR1 SGDLS and CDR2 YYNGEE. With 0 bases clipped from V and 2 bases from J, the junction kept 2 bases outside the gene matches. The CDR3 is 15 amino acids.